This T cell receptor (beta chain) was captured by sequencing in a study of identical twins. TCRdb ran MiXCR on the 5' RACE reads and lists one entry per CDR3 protein. The table has some 570,000 distinct CDR3 sequences, about 22% seen once; the top ten hold around 0.47%. General study results and limits: Fewer insertions were carried by abundant cord blood beta clonotypes, but none was seen in memory repertoires. Monozygotic twin pairs showed more out-of-frame TCR alpha sharing than models estimated.

CDR1 is KGHDR, CDR2 SFDVKD, per germline. This CDR3 spans 14 amino acids. V gave up 3 bases and J gave up 2 bases, with 9 bases separating them. A word on this clonotype: Antigen specificity is unknown.

The same sample was also studied in work on yellow fever vaccine responses in identical twins.

The sequence was collected from a woman younger than 35 in good health. The rearrangement joins TRBV24-1 to TRBJ1-1; maybe TRBD1 (5 bases). Source material: CD4+ T cells sorted from blood. CDR3 bases: TGTGCCACCAGTGATGGGGCGGGTAACACTGAAGCTTTCTTT. Translated, it gives CATSDGAGNTEAFF.